One sample yielded the 19 T cell receptor beta chains listed below, sequenced in a study of tissue T cells after allogeneic stem cell transplantation. The time point here: mouse harvest day 14 after allogeneic transplant. Mouse grafts combined 10^7 T-cell-depleted bone marrow cells with 10^6 splenic CD5+ T cells. Clones were sequenced by immunoSEQ multiplex PCR, and TCRdb holds only the in-frame ones, with some missing. The data show some 4,500 clones, with approximately 49% seen just once and about 19% held by the top ten. Sequences were obtained from lymph node tissue. Every receptor here comes from a female BALB/c mouse given C57BL/6 T cells with graft-versus-host disease after an allogeneic hematopoietic cell transplant.

This clone has more than one count but fewer than ten. Gene names are the mouse ones. The CDR3 end lies 1 residue beyond the end of the read and is filled in from the germline J gene. V gene TRBV12-1 combines with J gene TRBJ2-7; possibly TRBD2 for D (6 bases). Germline V gene data show CDR1 as SGHSN and CDR2 as HYEKVE. Trimming pared 4 bases from V and 4 bases from J, leaving 10 bases between. The CDR3 contains 12 residues. The CDR3: CASSPGVYEQYF. The part of the CDR3 DNA that was read is TGTGCCAGCTCGCCTGGGGTTTATGAACAGTAC.

This clone was found a few times. The gene names here belong to mouse. The missing CDR3 end, 1 residue past where the read stops, is filled in from the germline J gene. The rearrangement joins TRBV12-1 to TRBJ2-7; D is possibly TRBD2 (6 bases). CDR1 and CDR2 (germline): SGHSN, HYEKVE. The V end lost 2 bases, the J end lost 3 bases, and 7 bases lay between the germline ends. This CDR3 has 12 amino acids. The CDR3 loop reads CASSQLGYEQYF. Partial CDR3 DNA: TGTGCCAGCTCTCAACTGGGCTATGAACAGTAC.

To note about this clone: Gene names refer to mouse genes. The read ends 1 residue shy of where the CDR3 ends; the end is completed using the germline J gene. The V gene is TRBV16, the J gene TRBJ2-4; TRBD1 matches at 10 bases. Germline-derived CDR1 and CDR2 are SGHSA and FRNQAP. CDR3 size: 15 residues. The V segment lost 1 base and the J segment 3 bases; nucleotides outside the gene matches: 1. The part of the CDR3 DNA that was read is TGTGCAAGCAGCTTAGCGGACAGGGGGCAAAACACCTTGTAC. Encoded protein: CASSLADRGQNTLY. The entire CDR3 is CASSLADRGQNTLYF.

This clone came up a few times. All gene names here are mouse names. The CDR3 end falls 1 residue outside the read, so it is completed with the germline J gene. The V call is TRBV13-2, the J call TRBJ2-5; D call uncertain. The CDR3 contains 15 residues. Germline loops: CDR1 NNHNN, CDR2 SYGAGS (reference sequence). V was trimmed by 5 bases and J by 3 bases, leaving 16 bases between them. The sequenced CDR3 bases are TGTGCCAGCGGGAGAGCAGTGATGGGACAAGACACCCAGTAC. Protein product: CASGRAVMGQDTQY. The CDR3 as a whole reads CASGRAVMGQDTQYF.

As concerns this clone: Each gene name is a mouse one. The read terminates 1 residue ahead of where the CDR3 ends, so the germline J gene completes it. The rearrangement uses TRBV13-2 and TRBJ2-5, with 8 bases that match TRBD1. The CDR3 runs to 12 residues. J lost 6 bases, V lost 5 bases, and 2 bases had no gene match. CDR1 and CDR2 from the germline V gene are NNHNN and SYGAGS (reference sequence). The covered CDR3 bases are TGTGCCAGCGGCCAGGGGGCGGACACCCAGTAC. Its translation: CASGQGADTQY. In full, the CDR3 is CASGQGADTQYF.

Concerning this clone itself: The genes are named according to mouse. The read terminates 1 residue ahead of where the CDR3 ends, so the germline J gene completes it. The V call is TRBV3, the J call TRBJ2-2; no clear D. The CDR3 has 13 amino acids. Trimming pared 7 bases from V and 3 bases from J, leaving 9 bases between. Germline V lookup: CDR1 SNHLY, CDR2 FYNGKV (reference sequence). The sequenced part of the CDR3 DNA is TGTGCCAGCAAACGGGCGGACACCGGGCAGCTCTAC. It encodes CASKRADTGQLY. The CDR3 in its entirety is CASKRADTGQLYF.

By sample fraction, this clone is medium-sized. Each gene name is a mouse one. The read halts 1 residue ahead of the CDR3 end, with the missing end drawn from the germline J gene. V usage is TRBV13-2 and J usage is TRBJ2-7, with no clear D. In germline, CDR1 is NNHNN, CDR2 SYGAGS (reference sequence). The CDR3 is made up of 12 amino acids. Trimming took 1 base from V and 4 from J, leaving 6 bases between them. The DNA read from the CDR3 is TGTGCCAGCGGTGATCCGCATTATGAACAGTAC. The encoded protein is CASGDPHYEQY. From start to end, the CDR3 is CASGDPHYEQYF.

This clone was found once. Each gene name is a mouse one. The read comes to an end 1 residue before the CDR3 does, leaving the germline J gene to fill in the end. The chain employs TRBV15 and TRBJ2-5; D is ambiguous. Trimming took 1 base from V and 0 from J, leaving 5 bases between them. This CDR3 has 14 residues. Looked up from germline, CDR1 is SGHND and CDR2 is FRSKSL. The CDR3 spells CASSLGFNQDTQYF. CDR3 bases read: TGTGCCAGCAGTTTAGGGTTTAACCAAGACACCCAGTAC.

This clone was seen a few times. Mouse names are used for the genes. Coverage ceases 1 residue before the CDR3 finishes, and the germline J gene fills in the end. The rearrangement joins TRBV23 to TRBJ2-1. CDR1 and CDR2 from the germline V gene are KGHTA and FQNQQP. This CDR3 spans 12 amino acids. CDR3 region: CSSSQSGAEQFF. The covered CDR3 bases are TGCTCCAGCAGTCAATCGGGGGCTGAGCAGTTC.

This clone is termed medium-sized. Mouse gene names and germline throughout. Read sequence stops 1 residue before the CDR3 end, and the germline J gene provides the missing end. The V and J genes are TRBV5 and TRBJ1-1, with D maybe TRBD1 (5 bases). Deletions cut 4 bases from V and 5 bases from J, with 5 bases between. This CDR3 is 11 amino acids long. Germline V gene data show CDR1 as LGHNA and CDR2 as YNLKQL (reference sequence). This CDR3 is CASSPGTEVFF. The sequenced CDR3 bases are TGTGCCAGCAGCCCAGGGACAGAAGTCTTC.

This clone showed up just a few times. Gene and germline names: mouse. The CDR3 is cut off 1 residue early in the read; its end comes from the germline J gene. The chain employs TRBV15 and TRBJ1-3; D call uncertain. The CDR3 is made up of 14 amino acids. V lost 1 base and J 0 bases, leaving 4 bases between the germline ends. Germline V gives CDR1 SGHND, CDR2 FRSKSL. The CDR3 is CASSLGGSGNTLYF. The sequenced CDR3 bases are TGTGCCAGCAGTTTAGGGGGTTCTGGAAATACGCTCTAT.

Details on this clone: The genes and germline here are from mouse. The sequence runs out 1 residue before the end of the CDR3; the remainder is reconstructed from the germline J gene. The chain couples TRBV20 to TRBJ1-6, with no clear D. TRBJ1-6 is given ORF status, its function remaining uncertain. Trimming cost V 1 base and J 2 bases, with 3 bases left between them. The CDR3 runs to 13 residues. Germline CDR1 GFQATS, CDR2 STVNSAI. CDR3 amino acids: CGARGPYNSPLYF. The sequenced CDR3 bases are TGTGGTGCTAGGGGTCCCTATAATTCGCCCCTCTAC.

This clone occurred a few times. Gene labels here are mouse ones. The read terminates 1 residue before the CDR3 end, so the remaining end is supplied by the germline J gene. The rearrangement links TRBV26 to TRBJ1-3; TRBD1 matches at 7 bases. The CDR3 spans 14 residues. The germline V gene encodes CDR1 KGHPV and CDR2 FQNQEV (reference sequence). V shed 2 bases, J shed 3 bases, and the junction held 1 base outside the gene matches. Incomplete CDR3 DNA: TGTGCCAGCAGTCTGCGACAGGGTGGAAATACGCTCTAT. This translates into CASSLRQGGNTLY. The CDR3 in full is CASSLRQGGNTLYF.

This clone is judged medium-sized. Any gene name here is a mouse gene name. Coverage ceases 1 residue before the CDR3 finishes, and the germline J gene fills in the end. This sequence joins TRBV13-3 and TRBJ2-1; 7 bases fit TRBD1. The trim removed 5 bases at V and 1 base at J, leaving 6 bases unmatched. The germline V gene encodes CDR1 NNHDY and CDR2 SYVADS. The CDR3 covers 15 residues. CDR3 loop: CASSASDRNYAEQFF. CDR3 DNA (partial): TGTGCCAGCAGCGCCTCGGACAGGAACTATGCTGAGCAGTTC.

Points on this clone: Genes and germline are mouse. The chain's CDR3 is CASSPQGAGVFF. The CDR3 DNA, read in part, is TGTGCCAGCAGTCCTCAGGGGGCGGGAGTCTTC. The J gene is TRBJ1-1, the V gene TRBV26; 8 nucleotides agree with TRBD1. The read falls 1 residue short of the CDR3 end, and the missing part is taken from the germline J gene. This CDR3 has 12 residues. From germline, CDR1 is KGHPV and CDR2 FQNQEV (reference sequence). J lost 10 bases, V lost 4 bases, and 5 bases had no gene match.

Regarding this clone: Mouse germline and gene names are used. With the read ending 1 residue before the CDR3 end, the germline J gene is used to fill in that end. The chain joins TRBV3 to TRBJ2-1; TRBD1 might be the D (6 bases). Per the germline V gene, CDR1 is SNHLY and CDR2 is FYNGKV (reference sequence). The CDR3 loop spans 14 amino acids. Trimming stripped 8 bases from V and 4 bases from J, with 15 bases between. The sequenced part of the CDR3 DNA is TGTGCCAGCTCTCCACCGGGACAATATGCTGAGCAGTTC. It codes for CASSPPGQYAEQF. The full CDR3 reads CASSPPGQYAEQFF.

This clone was detected a few times. The gene names given are mouse names. Coverage ceases 1 residue before the CDR3 finishes, and the germline J gene fills in the end. The V gene is TRBV1, the J gene TRBJ2-5; 8 bases are a match to TRBD2. V trimming: 5 bases; J trimming: 2 bases; junction bases outside the gene matches: 3. This CDR3 has 14 amino acids. The germline V gene encodes CDR1 NSQYPW and CDR2 LRSPGD (reference sequence). The CDR3 here is CTCSTTGVQDTQYF. The covered CDR3 bases are TGCACCTGCAGTACGACTGGGGTCCAAGACACCCAGTAC.

The table lists this clone with a few counts. Gene names denote mouse genes. The read finishes 1 residue shy of the CDR3 end, and the germline J gene is used to complete it. The chain joins TRBV13-2 to TRBJ2-2; D gene uncertain. This CDR3 has 12 residues. The V gene lost 0 bases and the J gene lost 3 bases, with 0 bases spanning the gap. CDR1 is NNHNN, CDR2 SYGAGS, per germline (reference sequence). The covered CDR3 bases are TGTGCCAGCGGTGATGACACCGGGCAGCTCTAC. It encodes CASGDDTGQLY. The CDR3 in its entirety is CASGDDTGQLYF.

This clone was picked up a small number of times. The genes and germline here are from mouse. The read finishes 1 residue shy of the CDR3 end, and the germline J gene is used to complete it. This chain uses TRBV2 with TRBJ2-3; 12 bases line up with TRBD2. Germline assignment: CDR1 LGHNA and CDR2 YSYQKL. V shed 0 bases and J 1 base; nucleotides not matched to a gene: 2. This CDR3 region has 17 residues. Partial CDR3 DNA: TGTGCCAGCAGCCAAGAGTGGACTGGGGGGGGTGCAGAAACGCTGTAT. Translating it yields CASSQEWTGGGAETLY. The whole CDR3 sequence reads CASSQEWTGGGAETLYF.